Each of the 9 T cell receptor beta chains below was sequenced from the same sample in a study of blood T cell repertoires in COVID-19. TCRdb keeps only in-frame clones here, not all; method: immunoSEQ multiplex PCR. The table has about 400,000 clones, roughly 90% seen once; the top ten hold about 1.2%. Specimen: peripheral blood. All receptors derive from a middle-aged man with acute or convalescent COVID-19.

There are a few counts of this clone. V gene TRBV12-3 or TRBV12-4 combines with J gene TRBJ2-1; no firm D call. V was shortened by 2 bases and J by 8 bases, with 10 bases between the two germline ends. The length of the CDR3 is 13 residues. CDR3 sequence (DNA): TGTGCCAGCAGTTTATCTCTGCGCGATGAGCAGTTCTTC. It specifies CASSLSLRDEQFF.

In DNA form, the CDR3 reads TGTGCCAGCAGTCACAGGGTAGGGAATCAGCCCCAGCATTTT. Translation gives CASSHRVGNQPQHF. This rearrangement joins TRBV27 to TRBJ1-5, with D tentatively TRBD1 (6 bases). Looked up from germline, CDR1 is MNHEY and CDR2 is SMNVEV (reference sequence). The CDR3 spans 14 residues. V lost 5 bases, J lost 4 bases, and 12 bases lay in between.

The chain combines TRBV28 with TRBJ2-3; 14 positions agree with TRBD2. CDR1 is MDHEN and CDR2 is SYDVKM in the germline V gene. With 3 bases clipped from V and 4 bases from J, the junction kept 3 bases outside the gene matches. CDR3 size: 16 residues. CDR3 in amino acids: CASSFQTSGRADTQYF. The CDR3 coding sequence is TGTGCCAGCAGTTTTCAGACTAGCGGGAGGGCAGATACGCAGTATTTT.

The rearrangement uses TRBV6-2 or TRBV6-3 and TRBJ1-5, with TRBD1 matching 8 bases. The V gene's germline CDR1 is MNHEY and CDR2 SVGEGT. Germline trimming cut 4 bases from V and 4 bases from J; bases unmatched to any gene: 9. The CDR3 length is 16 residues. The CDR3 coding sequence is TGTGCCAGCAGTTTCCGGGACAGGTATACAAATCAGCCCCAGCATTTT. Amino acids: CASSFRDRYTNQPQHF.

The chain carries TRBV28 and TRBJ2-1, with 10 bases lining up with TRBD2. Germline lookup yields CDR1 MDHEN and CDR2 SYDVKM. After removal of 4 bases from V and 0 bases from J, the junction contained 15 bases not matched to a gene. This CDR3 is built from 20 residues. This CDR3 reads CASSCRLAGAGCNSYNEQFF. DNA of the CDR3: TGTGCCAGCAGTTGTCGGCTAGCGGGAGCCGGATGTAACTCCTACAATGAGCAGTTCTTC.

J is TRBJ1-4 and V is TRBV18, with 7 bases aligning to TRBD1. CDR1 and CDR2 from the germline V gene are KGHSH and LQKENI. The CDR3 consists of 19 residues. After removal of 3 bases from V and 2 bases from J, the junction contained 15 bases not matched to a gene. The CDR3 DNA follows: TGTGCCAGCTCACCTCTTCGACAGGGTGCGACCATGACTAATGAAAAACTGTTTTTT. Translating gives CASSPLRQGATMTNEKLFF.

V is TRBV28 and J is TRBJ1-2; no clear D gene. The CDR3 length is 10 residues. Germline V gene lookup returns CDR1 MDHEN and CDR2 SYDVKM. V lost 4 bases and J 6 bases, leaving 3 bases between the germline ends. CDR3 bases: TGTGCCAGCAGTTCTAATGGCTACACCTTC. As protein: CASSSNGYTF.

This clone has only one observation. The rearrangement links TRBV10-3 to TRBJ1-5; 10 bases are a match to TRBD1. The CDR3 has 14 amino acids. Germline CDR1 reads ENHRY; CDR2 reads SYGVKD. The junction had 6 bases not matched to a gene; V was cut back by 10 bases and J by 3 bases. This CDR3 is CATGQGDNNQPQHF. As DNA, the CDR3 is TGTGCCACCGGACAGGGGGATAACAATCAGCCCCAGCATTTT.

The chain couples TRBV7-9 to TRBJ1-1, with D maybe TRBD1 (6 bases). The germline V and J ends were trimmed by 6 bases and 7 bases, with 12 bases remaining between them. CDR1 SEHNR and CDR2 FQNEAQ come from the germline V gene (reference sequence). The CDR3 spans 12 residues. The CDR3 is CASSYHRDEAFF. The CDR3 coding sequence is TGTGCCAGCAGTTACCACAGGGATGAAGCTTTCTTT.